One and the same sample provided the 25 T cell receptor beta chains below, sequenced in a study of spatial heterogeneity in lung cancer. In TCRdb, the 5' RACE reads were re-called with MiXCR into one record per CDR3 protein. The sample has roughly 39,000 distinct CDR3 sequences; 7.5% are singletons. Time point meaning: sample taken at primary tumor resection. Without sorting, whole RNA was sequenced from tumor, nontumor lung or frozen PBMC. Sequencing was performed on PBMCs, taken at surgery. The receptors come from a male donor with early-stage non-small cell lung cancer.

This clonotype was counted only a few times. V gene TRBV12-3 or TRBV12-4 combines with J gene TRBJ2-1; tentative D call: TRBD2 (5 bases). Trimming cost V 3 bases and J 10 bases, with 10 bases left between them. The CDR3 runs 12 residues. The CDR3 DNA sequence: TGTGCCAGCAGTTTCGAGGGAATCGAGCAGTTCTTC. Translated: CASSFEGIEQFF.

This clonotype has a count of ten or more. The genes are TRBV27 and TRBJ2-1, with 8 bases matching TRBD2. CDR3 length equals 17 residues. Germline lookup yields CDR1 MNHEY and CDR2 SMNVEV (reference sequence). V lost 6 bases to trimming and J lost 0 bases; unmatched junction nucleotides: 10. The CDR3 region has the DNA TGTGCCAGCAGCCCGGGGGGGGGGCCCTCCTCCTACAATGAGCAGTTCTTC. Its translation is CASSPGGGPSSYNEQFF.

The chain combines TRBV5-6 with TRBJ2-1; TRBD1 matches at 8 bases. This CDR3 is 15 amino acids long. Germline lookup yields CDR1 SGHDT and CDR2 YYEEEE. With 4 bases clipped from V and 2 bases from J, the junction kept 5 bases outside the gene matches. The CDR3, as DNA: TGTGCCAGCAGCCGGACAGGGAATCCCTACAATGAGCAGTTCTTC. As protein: CASSRTGNPYNEQFF.

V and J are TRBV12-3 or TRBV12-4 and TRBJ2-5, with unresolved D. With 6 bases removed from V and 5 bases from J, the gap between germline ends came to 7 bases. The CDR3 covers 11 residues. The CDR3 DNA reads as TGTGCCAGCAGCTCCCTTGAGACCCAGTACTTC. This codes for CASSSLETQYF.

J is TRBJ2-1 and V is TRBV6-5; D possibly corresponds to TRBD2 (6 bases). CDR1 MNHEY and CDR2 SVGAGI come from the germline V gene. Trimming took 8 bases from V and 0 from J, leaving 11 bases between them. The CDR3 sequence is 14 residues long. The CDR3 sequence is CASGGISSYNEQFF. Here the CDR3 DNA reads TGTGCCAGCGGCGGGATCAGCTCCTACAATGAGCAGTTCTTC.

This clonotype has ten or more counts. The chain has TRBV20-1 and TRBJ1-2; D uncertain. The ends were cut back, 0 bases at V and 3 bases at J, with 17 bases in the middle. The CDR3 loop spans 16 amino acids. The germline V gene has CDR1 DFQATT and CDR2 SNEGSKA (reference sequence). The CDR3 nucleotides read TGCAGTGCTAGAGATCCAGCACCGCGCGAGGACTATGGCTACACCTTC. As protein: CSARDPAPREDYGYTF.

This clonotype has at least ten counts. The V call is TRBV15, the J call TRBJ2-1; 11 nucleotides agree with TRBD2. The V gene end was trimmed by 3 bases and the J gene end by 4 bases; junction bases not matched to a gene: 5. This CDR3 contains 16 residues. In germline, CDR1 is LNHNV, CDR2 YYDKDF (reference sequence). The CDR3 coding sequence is TGTGCCACCAGCAGTTCCGGGACTAGCGGATACAATGAGCAGTTCTTC. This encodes CATSSSGTSGYNEQFF.

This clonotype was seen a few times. CDR3 residues: CAIRGWDNTEAFF. In DNA, the CDR3 is TGTGCCATTCGGGGTTGGGACAACACTGAAGCTTTCTTT. V and J are TRBV6-6 and TRBJ1-1; a weak D match, TRBD1 (5 bases). Germline V gives CDR1 MNHNY, CDR2 SVGAGI (reference sequence). V lost 10 bases and J 2 bases, leaving 14 bases between the germline ends. CDR3 length: 13 residues.

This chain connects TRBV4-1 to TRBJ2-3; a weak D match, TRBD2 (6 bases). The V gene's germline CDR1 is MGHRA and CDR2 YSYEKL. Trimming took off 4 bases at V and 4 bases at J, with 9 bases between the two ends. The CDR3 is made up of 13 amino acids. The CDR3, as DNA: TGCGCCAGCAGCCGGGGACTTTCAGATACGCAGTATTTT. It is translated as CASSRGLSDTQYF.

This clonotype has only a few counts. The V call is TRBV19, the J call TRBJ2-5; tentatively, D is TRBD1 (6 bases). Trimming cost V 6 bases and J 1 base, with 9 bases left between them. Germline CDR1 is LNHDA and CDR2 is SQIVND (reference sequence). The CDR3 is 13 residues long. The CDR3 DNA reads TGTGCCAGTAGCTGGACAGCCCAAGAGACCCAGTACTTC. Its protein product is CASSWTAQETQYF.

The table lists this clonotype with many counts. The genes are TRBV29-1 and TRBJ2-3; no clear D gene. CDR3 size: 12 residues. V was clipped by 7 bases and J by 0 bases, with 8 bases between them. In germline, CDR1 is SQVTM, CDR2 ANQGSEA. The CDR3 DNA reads TGCAGCGGATTTTCGAGCACAGATACGCAGTATTTT. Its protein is CSGFSSTDTQYF.

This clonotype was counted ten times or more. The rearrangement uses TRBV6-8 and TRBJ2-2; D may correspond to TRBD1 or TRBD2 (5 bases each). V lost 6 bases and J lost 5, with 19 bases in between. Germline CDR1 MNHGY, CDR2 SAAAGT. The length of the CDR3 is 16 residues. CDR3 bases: TGTGCCAGCAGGACCGGTGCCATCGAGGGGACCGGGGAGCTGTTTTTT. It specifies CASRTGAIEGTGELFF.

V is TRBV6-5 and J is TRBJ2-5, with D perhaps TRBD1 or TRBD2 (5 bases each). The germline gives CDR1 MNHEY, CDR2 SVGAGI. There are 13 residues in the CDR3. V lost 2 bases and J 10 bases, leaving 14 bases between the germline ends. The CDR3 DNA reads TGTGCCAGCAGTTACGAGGCAGGGAGAGACCAGTACTTC. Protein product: CASSYEAGRDQYF.

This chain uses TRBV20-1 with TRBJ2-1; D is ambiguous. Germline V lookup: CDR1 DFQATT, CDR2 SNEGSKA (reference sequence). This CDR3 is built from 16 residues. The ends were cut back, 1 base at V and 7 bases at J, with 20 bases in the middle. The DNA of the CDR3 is TGCAGTGCTAGAGTGGGTAACTCCCGCGAGTCTAATGAGCAGTTCTTC. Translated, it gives CSARVGNSRESNEQFF.

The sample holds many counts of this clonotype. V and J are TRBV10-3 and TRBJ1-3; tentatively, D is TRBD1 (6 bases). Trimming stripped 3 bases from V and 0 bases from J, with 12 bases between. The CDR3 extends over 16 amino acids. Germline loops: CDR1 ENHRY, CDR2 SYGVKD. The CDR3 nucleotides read TGTGCCATCAGTGATTCGACAGGACGCTCTGGAAACACCATATATTTT. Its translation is CAISDSTGRSGNTIYF.

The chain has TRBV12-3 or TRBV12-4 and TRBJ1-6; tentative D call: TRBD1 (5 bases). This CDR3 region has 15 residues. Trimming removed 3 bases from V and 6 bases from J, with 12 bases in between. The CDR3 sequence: CASSLAEGSNSPLHF. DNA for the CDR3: TGTGCCAGCAGTTTGGCGGAGGGGAGTAATTCACCCCTCCACTTT.

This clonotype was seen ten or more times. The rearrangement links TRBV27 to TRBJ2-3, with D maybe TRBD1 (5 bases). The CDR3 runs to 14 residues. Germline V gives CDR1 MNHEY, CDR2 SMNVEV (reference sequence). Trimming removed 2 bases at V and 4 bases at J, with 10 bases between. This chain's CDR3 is CASSLDKGSDTQYF. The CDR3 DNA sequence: TGTGCCAGCAGTTTAGATAAGGGGTCAGATACGCAGTATTTT.

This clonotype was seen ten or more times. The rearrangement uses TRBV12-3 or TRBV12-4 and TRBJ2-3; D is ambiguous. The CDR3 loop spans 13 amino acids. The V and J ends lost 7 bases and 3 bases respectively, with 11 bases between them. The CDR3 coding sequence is TGTGCCAGCACCCGATCCGATACAGATACGCAGTATTTT. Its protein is CASTRSDTDTQYF.

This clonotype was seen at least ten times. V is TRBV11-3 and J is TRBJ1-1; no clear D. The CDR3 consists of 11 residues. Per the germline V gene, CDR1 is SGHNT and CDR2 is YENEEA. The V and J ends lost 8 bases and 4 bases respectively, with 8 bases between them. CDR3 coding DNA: TGTGCCAGCTCACGGGGCACTGAAGCTTTCTTT. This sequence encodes CASSRGTEAFF.

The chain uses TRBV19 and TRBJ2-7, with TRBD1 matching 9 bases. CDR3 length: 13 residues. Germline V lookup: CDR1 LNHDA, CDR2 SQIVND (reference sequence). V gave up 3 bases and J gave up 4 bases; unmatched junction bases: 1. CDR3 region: CASSIDRGYEQYF. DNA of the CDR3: TGTGCCAGTAGTATTGACAGGGGGTACGAGCAGTACTTC.

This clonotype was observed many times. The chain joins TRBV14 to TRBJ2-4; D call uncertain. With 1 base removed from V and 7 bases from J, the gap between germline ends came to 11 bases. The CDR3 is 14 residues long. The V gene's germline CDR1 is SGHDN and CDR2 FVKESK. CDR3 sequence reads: CASSQAGVGNIQYF. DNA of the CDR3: TGTGCCAGCAGCCAAGCTGGGGTGGGGAACATTCAGTACTTC.

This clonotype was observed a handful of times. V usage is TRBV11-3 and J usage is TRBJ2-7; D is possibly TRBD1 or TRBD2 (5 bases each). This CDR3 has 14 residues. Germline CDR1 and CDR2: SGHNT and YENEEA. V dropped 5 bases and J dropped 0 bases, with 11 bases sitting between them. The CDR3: CASSPRDGSYEQYV. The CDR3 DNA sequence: TGTGCCAGCAGCCCGAGGGACGGCTCCTACGAGCAGTACGTC.

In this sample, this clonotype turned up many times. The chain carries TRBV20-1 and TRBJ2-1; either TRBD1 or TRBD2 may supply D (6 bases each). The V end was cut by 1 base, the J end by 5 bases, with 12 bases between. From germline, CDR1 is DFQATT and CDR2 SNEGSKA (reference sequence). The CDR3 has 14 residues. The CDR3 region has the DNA TGCAGTGCTAGAGGGACGGGGGCCGACAATGAGCAGTTCTTC. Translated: CSARGTGADNEQFF.

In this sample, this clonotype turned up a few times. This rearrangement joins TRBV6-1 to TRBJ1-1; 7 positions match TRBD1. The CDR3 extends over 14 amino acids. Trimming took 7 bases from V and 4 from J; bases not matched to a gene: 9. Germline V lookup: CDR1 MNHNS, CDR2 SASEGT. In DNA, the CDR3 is TGTGCCAGCATGGAGGGGGCGCCGGGCACTGAAGCTTTCTTT. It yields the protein CASMEGAPGTEAFF.

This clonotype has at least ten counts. The CDR3 protein is CASSSTTDNEQFF. Here the CDR3 DNA reads TGTGCCAGCAGCTCGACGACAGACAATGAGCAGTTCTTC. V gene TRBV7-3 combines with J gene TRBJ2-1; tentatively, D is TRBD1 (5 bases). Germline loops: CDR1 SGHTA, CDR2 FQGTGA. The CDR3 loop spans 13 amino acids. V gave up 4 bases and J gave up 5 bases, with 9 bases separating them.